One sample yielded the 17 T cell receptor beta chains listed below, sequenced in a study of chemoradiotherapy in HPV16-positive cancers. Method: immunoSEQ multiplex PCR; TCRdb's copy keeps in-frame clones and lacks some. The sample lists about 68,000 clones; 85% to 90% were seen once. The input for sequencing was blood, taken from a patient who underwent chemoradiotherapy. Source of these receptors: a human donor with HPV-associated anogenital cancer.

CDR3 bases: TGTGCCAGTAGTGTCACGACAGGGGCCTACGAGCAGTACTTC. Translating it yields CASSVTTGAYEQYF. The chain links TRBV19 to TRBJ2-7, with TRBD1 matching over 8 bases. CDR3 length equals 14 residues. CDR1 is LNHDA, CDR2 SQIVND, per germline (reference sequence). Germline trimming cut 5 bases from V and 2 bases from J; bases unmatched to any gene: 5.

The CDR3 nucleotides are TGTGCCAGCAGCTCGCAGGGCAACACTGAAGCTTTCTTT. Amino acids: CASSSQGNTEAFF. This chain links TRBV5-5 with TRBJ1-1; D perhaps matches TRBD1 (5 bases). With 3 bases removed from V and 2 bases from J, the gap between germline ends came to 8 bases. Germline CDR1 SGHKS, CDR2 YYEKEE (reference sequence). There are 13 residues in the CDR3.

The chain couples TRBV2 to TRBJ2-1; D call uncertain. CDR1 and CDR2 from the germline V gene are SNHLY and FYNNEI. This CDR3 spans 15 amino acids. With 1 base removed from V and 0 bases from J, the gap between germline ends came to 7 bases. The chain's CDR3 is CASSEDSSSYNEQFF. In nucleotides, the CDR3 is TGTGCCAGCAGTGAAGACAGTAGCTCCTACAATGAGCAGTTCTTC.

This clone was observed a handful of times. The J gene is TRBJ2-4, the V gene TRBV30; TRBD1 matches 7 bases. V lost 3 bases to trimming and J lost 7 bases; unmatched junction nucleotides: 6. The CDR3 is 13 residues long. CDR1 and CDR2 (germline): GTSNPN, SVGIG (reference sequence). The CDR3 bases are TGTGCCTGGAGCCGACAGGGTATTAACATTCAGTACTTC. Translation: CAWSRQGINIQYF.

The chain is built from TRBV14 and TRBJ2-3, with D hard to call. In germline, CDR1 is SGHDN, CDR2 FVKESK. The CDR3 runs 13 residues. With 5 bases removed from V and 2 bases from J, the gap between germline ends came to 8 bases. Here the CDR3 DNA reads TGTGCCAGCAGCGTCTTCACCACAGATACGCAGTATTTT. Translated, it gives CASSVFTTDTQYF.

The chain links TRBV27 to TRBJ2-7; 7 nucleotides agree with TRBD1. The germline gives CDR1 MNHEY, CDR2 SMNVEV (reference sequence). The CDR3 totals 16 residues. The V segment lost 2 bases and the J segment 0 bases; nucleotides outside the gene matches: 7. CDR3 loop: CASSLVVGQASYEQYF. In DNA, the CDR3 is TGTGCCAGCAGTTTAGTAGTAGGACAGGCCTCCTACGAGCAGTACTTC.

The CDR3 region is CASSARTGQNTEAFF. CDR3 nucleotide sequence: TGTGCCAGCAGCGCCAGGACGGGACAAAACACTGAAGCTTTCTTT. The chain combines TRBV7-2 with TRBJ1-1; possible D gene TRBD1, 6 bases. CDR1 SGHTA and CDR2 FQGNSA come from the germline V gene. Trimming stripped 5 bases from V and 2 bases from J, with 15 bases between. The CDR3 runs to 15 residues.

The chain links TRBV29-1 to TRBJ1-2; weak D call: TRBD1 (5 bases). This CDR3 is 12 amino acids long. Germline V gives CDR1 SQVTM, CDR2 ANQGSEA. Trimming took 4 bases from V and 3 from J, leaving 9 bases between them. The CDR3 sequence is CSVVEGHYGYTF. CDR3 DNA sequence: TGCAGCGTTGTAGAGGGGCACTATGGCTACACCTTC. Full variable domain (outside the CDR3, taken from reference TRBV29-1 and TRBJ1-2): SAVISQKPSRDICQRGTSLTIQCQVDSQVTMMFWYRQQPGQSLTLIATANQGSEATYESGFVIDKFPISRPNLTFSTLTVSNMSPEDSSIYLCSVVEGHYGYTFGSGTRLTVV.

The rearrangement links TRBV5-4 to TRBJ1-1; 7 positions agree with TRBD1. Germline CDR1 reads SGHNT; CDR2 reads YYREEE (reference sequence). The CDR3 length is 16 residues. V gave up 4 bases and J gave up 0 bases; unmatched junction bases: 9. The CDR3 coding sequence is TGTGCCAGCAGCCGTGGACAGACAGGGATGAACACTGAAGCTTTCTTT. It encodes CASSRGQTGMNTEAFF.

This sequence joins TRBV18 and TRBJ1-3; D unresolved. CDR1 KGHSH and CDR2 LQKENI come from the germline V gene. V dropped 3 bases and J dropped 0 bases, with 15 bases sitting between them. The CDR3 runs 17 residues. The CDR3 loop reads CASSPARTSSSGNTIYF. CDR3 sequence (DNA): TGTGCCAGCTCACCGGCCCGGACGTCGAGCTCTGGAAACACCATATATTTT.

This chain uses TRBV5-4 with TRBJ2-1; D may be TRBD1 (5 bases). The CDR3 runs to 14 residues. V was trimmed by 7 bases and J by 5 bases, leaving 16 bases between them. Germline assignment: CDR1 SGHNT and CDR2 YYREEE (reference sequence). CDR3 coding DNA: TGTGCCAGCGGGTGGGCAGGGAACGACAATGAGCAGTTCTTC. This codes for CASGWAGNDNEQFF.

V usage is TRBV6-1 and J usage is TRBJ1-1; no clear D gene. V was shortened by 7 bases and J by 3 bases, with 12 bases between the two germline ends. CDR1 is MNHNS and CDR2 is SASEGT in the germline V gene. The CDR3 totals 13 residues. CDR3 residues: CASKLNLDTEAFF. As DNA, the CDR3 is TGTGCCAGCAAGTTAAATCTGGACACTGAAGCTTTCTTT.

The chain combines TRBV30 with TRBJ1-1; no clear D gene. There are 11 residues in the CDR3. The V gene lost 0 bases and the J gene lost 9 bases, with 8 bases spanning the gap. Germline V CDR1 and CDR2: GTSNPN, SVGIG (reference sequence). The DNA for the CDR3 is TGTGCCTGGAGTGTTACCCTAAAAGCTTTCTTT. The encoded protein is CAWSVTLKAFF. The full variable domain, with the rest looked up from reference TRBV30 and TRBJ1-1, is SQTIHQWPATLVQPVGSPLSLECTVEGTSNPNLYWYRQAAGRGLQLLFYSVGIGQISSEVPQNLSASRPQDRQFILSSKKLLLSDSGFYLCAWSVTLKAFFGQGTRLTVV.

The J gene is TRBJ2-7, the V gene TRBV7-9; D perhaps matches TRBD1 (6 bases). CDR1 is SEHNR, CDR2 FQNEAQ, per germline (reference sequence). The CDR3 runs 13 residues. Trimming stripped 6 bases from V and 2 bases from J, with 11 bases between. CDR3 nucleotide sequence: TGTGCCAGCAGTCCCGGACAGACCTACGAGCAGTACTTC. Amino acids: CASSPGQTYEQYF.

This chain joins TRBV9 and TRBJ2-5, with 10 bases fitting TRBD2. This CDR3 has 16 residues. The V gene end was trimmed by 0 bases and the J gene end by 3 bases; junction bases not matched to a gene: 5. The germline CDR1 and CDR2 sequences are SGDLS and YYNGEE. Here the CDR3 reads CASSVASGGAEETQYF. DNA of the CDR3: TGTGCCAGCAGCGTAGCGAGCGGGGGGGCGGAAGAGACCCAGTACTTC.

The CDR3 loop reads CASSALPGDTQYF. Here the CDR3 DNA reads TGTGCCAGCAGCGCCCTCCCGGGGGATACGCAGTATTTT. The V and J genes are TRBV7-9 and TRBJ2-3; D is possibly TRBD2 (5 bases). V lost 5 bases, J lost 6 bases, and 12 bases lay in between. This CDR3 region has 13 residues. Germline V lookup: CDR1 SEHNR, CDR2 FQNEAQ (reference sequence). The full variable domain, in which reference TRBV7-9 and TRBJ2-3 provide the parts outside the CDR3, is DTGVSQNPRHKITKRGQNVTFRCDPISEHNRLYWYRQTLGQGPEFLTYFQNEAQLEKSRLLSDRFSAERPKGSFSTLEIQRTEQGDSAMYLCASSALPGDTQYFGPGTRLTVL.

This sequence joins TRBV7-2 and TRBJ2-3; 10 nucleotides agree with TRBD2. J lost 8 bases, V lost 1 base, and 9 bases had no gene match. CDR1 and CDR2 (germline): SGHTA, FQGNSA. The CDR3 covers 16 residues. DNA of the CDR3: TGTGCCAGCAGCTTAGAAGCGGGAGGGCCTGGGTCTACGCAGTATTTT. This encodes CASSLEAGGPGSTQYF.